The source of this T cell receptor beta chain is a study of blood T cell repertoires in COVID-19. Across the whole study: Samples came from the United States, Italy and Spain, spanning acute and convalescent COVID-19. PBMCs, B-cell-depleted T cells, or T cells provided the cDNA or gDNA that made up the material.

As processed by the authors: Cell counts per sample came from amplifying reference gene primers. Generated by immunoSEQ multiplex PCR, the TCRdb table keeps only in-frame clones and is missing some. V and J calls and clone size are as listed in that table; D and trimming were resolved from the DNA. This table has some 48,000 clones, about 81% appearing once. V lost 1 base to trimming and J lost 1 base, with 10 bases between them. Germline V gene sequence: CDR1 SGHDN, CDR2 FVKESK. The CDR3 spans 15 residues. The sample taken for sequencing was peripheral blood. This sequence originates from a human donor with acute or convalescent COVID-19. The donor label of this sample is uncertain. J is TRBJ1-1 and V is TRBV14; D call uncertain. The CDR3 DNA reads TGTGCCAGCAGCCAAGGTCTGGCAGGGAACACTGAAGCTTTCTTT. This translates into CASSQGLAGNTEAFF.